In this sample, the clone carrying this T cell receptor (beta chain) turned up many times. Diagnosis rested on symptoms, serum thyroxine and TRAb, thyroid ultrasound, and orbital computed tomography. CDR3 length equals 16 residues. The V and J ends lost 4 bases and 0 bases, in that order; junction bases with no gene match: 9. Germline values: CDR1 PRHDT, CDR2 FYEKMQ (reference sequence). The entry originates in a study of T cells in Graves' hyperthyroidism and ophthalmopathy. Amplified regions were TCR beta CDR3 sequences from RNA transcripts. HTBI primers were the set used in a first-round RT-PCR of the TCR CDR3. TCRdb reprocessed the multiplex PCR reads via MiXCR and lists one record per CDR3 protein. The sample yields 450,000 to 600,000 distinct CDR3 sequences, just under 20% seen once.

Input material: blood. The receptor's source is a man in his forties with Graves' ophthalmopathy. The chain is built from TRBV13 and TRBJ2-7, with TRBD2 matching over 7 bases. The chain's CDR3 is CASSSFSSGPSYEQYF. CDR3 bases: TGTGCCAGCAGCTCCTTCTCTAGCGGCCCCTCCTACGAGCAGTACTTC.